The 25 T cell receptor beta chains below all came from one sample that was sequenced in a study of blood T cells in healthy people across ages. Through a sample-barcoded 5' primer and a J-beta primer mix, a second PCR was run for roughly 6 to 11 cycles. TCRdb redid the calling of the 5' RACE reads with MiXCR, one entry per CDR3 protein. The repertoire holds around 1.7 million distinct CDR3 sequences, with 28% as singletons. The sample consisted of blood. The source is a woman aged 25 to 39 in good health.

Here the CDR3 reads CASRPRTAWRNRAYEQYF. For the CDR3, the DNA is TGTGCCAGCAGGCCCAGGACTGCGTGGCGGAACCGGGCCTACGAGCAGTACTTC. V is TRBV6-2 or TRBV6-3 and J is TRBJ2-7; D possibly corresponds to TRBD2 (5 bases). From germline, CDR1 is MNHEY and CDR2 SVGEGT. This CDR3 has 18 residues. V was cut by 6 bases and J by 2 bases, with 26 bases left in between.

This clonotype was detected a few times. CDR3 protein: CASARGGFTDTQYF. The CDR3 DNA follows: TGTGCTAGTGCTCGGGGGGGATTCACAGATACGCAGTATTTT. The rearrangement links TRBV12-5 to TRBJ2-3, with TRBD2 identical over 8 bases. The ends lost 7 bases at V and 2 bases at J; junction bases unmatched: 5. Germline V lookup: CDR1 LGHNT, CDR2 FRNRAP. This CDR3 has 14 amino acids.

The rearrangement links TRBV7-2 to TRBJ2-4; no definite D call. CDR1 SGHTA and CDR2 FQGNSA come from the germline V gene. The CDR3 sequence is 14 residues long. V dropped 5 bases and J dropped 2 bases, with 10 bases sitting between them. This CDR3 is CASSLGDTKNIQYF. The CDR3 region has the DNA TGTGCCAGCAGCCTTGGAGATACCAAAAACATTCAGTACTTC.

The V gene is TRBV9, the J gene TRBJ2-3, with 8 bases matching TRBD2. The CDR3 is made up of 15 amino acids. After removal of 0 bases from V and 4 bases from J, the junction contained 4 bases not matched to a gene. Germline values: CDR1 SGDLS, CDR2 YYNGEE. The CDR3 loop reads CASSVAGGPADTQYF. The CDR3 nucleotides read TGTGCCAGCAGCGTAGCGGGAGGGCCTGCAGATACGCAGTATTTT.

The rearrangement joins TRBV5-1 to TRBJ1-5; D is possibly TRBD1 (5 bases). The CDR3 runs to 15 residues. V was pared by 5 bases and J by 3 bases, with 15 bases between. Germline V gene lookup returns CDR1 SGHRS and CDR2 YFSETQ. The CDR3 loop reads CASRRGTDNNQPQHF. CDR3 sequence (DNA): TGCGCCAGCAGGAGAGGGACCGATAACAATCAGCCCCAGCATTTT.

This clonotype occurred many times. The chain joins TRBV9 to TRBJ2-1; D unclear. V dropped 0 bases and J dropped 6 bases, with 13 bases sitting between them. The CDR3 is 15 residues long. CDR1 is SGDLS, CDR2 YYNGEE, per germline. Here the CDR3 DNA reads TGTGCCAGCAGCGTAGGAGGATCCTTCAGCAATGAGCAGTTCTTC. This encodes CASSVGGSFSNEQFF.

This clonotype turned up a few times. CDR3 protein: CASTRGREAFF. The DNA for the CDR3 is TGTGCCAGCACCAGAGGGAGGGAAGCTTTCTTT. The gene calls are TRBV6-5 and TRBJ1-1; D remains unclear. The ends were cut back, 7 bases at V and 8 bases at J, with 11 bases in the middle. Germline V lookup: CDR1 MNHEY, CDR2 SVGAGI. CDR3 length: 11 amino acids.

This clonotype has a handful of counts. The rearrangement uses TRBV18 and TRBJ2-5, with D hard to call. The CDR3 loop spans 12 amino acids. V lost 2 bases to trimming and J lost 7 bases, with 8 bases between them. Germline CDR1 and CDR2: KGHSH and LQKENI. The DNA for the CDR3 is TGTGCCAGCTCACCAGAAGCCCGGACCCAGTACTTC. Protein sequence: CASSPEARTQYF.

This clonotype was found a few times. The chain couples TRBV29-1 to TRBJ1-2, with D perhaps matching TRBD1 (6 bases). The CDR3 covers 15 residues. Looked up from germline, CDR1 is SQVTM and CDR2 is ANQGSEA. Trimming removed 1 base from V and 4 bases from J, with 16 bases in between. Here the CDR3 reads CSVEAEGGESYGYTF. CDR3 coding DNA: TGCAGCGTTGAAGCAGAGGGGGGCGAGAGCTATGGCTACACCTTC.

This clonotype was detected many times. The V gene is TRBV28, the J gene TRBJ2-6; D is unresolved. The V gene lost 8 bases and the J gene lost 0 bases, with 11 bases spanning the gap. The CDR3 length is 15 residues. The V gene's germline CDR1 is MDHEN and CDR2 SYDVKM. The CDR3 DNA follows: TGTGCCAGCCTCCCGTCCGTCTCTGGGGCCAACGTCCTGACTTTC. Its protein product is CASLPSVSGANVLTF.

The sample holds a few counts of this clonotype. The chain has TRBV2 and TRBJ2-5; perhaps TRBD2 as D (6 bases). There are 14 residues in the CDR3. V shed 7 bases and J shed 1 base, with 13 bases lying between them. CDR1 is SNHLY and CDR2 is FYNNEI in the germline V gene. The CDR3 bases are TGTGCCAGCAACGGAGGGGCAACCCAAGAGACCCAGTACTTC. It translates to CASNGGATQETQYF. Looking up the rest from reference TRBV2 and TRBJ2-5 gives the full variable domain: EPEVTQTPSHQVTQMGQEVILRCVPISNHLYFYWYRQILGQKVEFLVSFYNNEISEKSEIFDDQFSVERPDGSNFTLKIRSTKLEDSAMYFCASNGGATQETQYFGPGTRLLVL.

As for this clonotype: Being one base from a much bigger clone, this may be a read error. This chain uses TRBV5-6 with TRBJ2-7; 7 bases line up with TRBD2. With 1 base clipped from V and 3 bases from J, the junction kept 4 bases outside the gene matches. Germline assignment: CDR1 SGHDT and CDR2 YYEEEE. The CDR3 extends over 14 amino acids. The CDR3 DNA reads TGTGCCAGCAGCTTGTGGGCGGGAGACTACGAGCAGTACTTC. It codes for CASSLWAGDYEQYF.

The V call is TRBV7-2, the J call TRBJ2-5, with D perhaps given as TRBD1 or TRBD2 (7 bases each). The CDR3 contains 15 residues. Trimming stripped 5 bases from V and 11 bases from J, with 24 bases between. Looked up from germline, CDR1 is SGHTA and CDR2 is FQGNSA. The CDR3 nucleotides read TGTGCCAGCAGCGCCCAGGGGGGGGTCTACAATGAGCAGTACTTC. Amino acid sequence: CASSAQGGVYNEQYF.

This clonotype showed up many times. The chain couples TRBV20-1 to TRBJ2-1, with D possibly matching TRBD2 (5 bases). Between the trimmed V and J ends, which lost 6 bases and 6 bases, there was a span of 12 bases. Germline CDR1 is DFQATT and CDR2 is SNEGSKA (reference sequence). The CDR3 is made up of 12 amino acids. The CDR3 region is CSAGARGNEQFF. Here the CDR3 DNA reads TGCAGTGCGGGAGCTCGGGGCAATGAGCAGTTCTTC.

The table lists this clonotype with many counts. This sequence joins TRBV19 and TRBJ2-7; D is undetermined. V was pared by 3 bases and J by 0 bases, with 6 bases between. Per the germline V gene, CDR1 is LNHDA and CDR2 is SQIVND (reference sequence). This CDR3 spans 13 amino acids. This CDR3 reads CASSMAPSYEQYF. The CDR3 DNA follows: TGTGCCAGTAGTATGGCACCCTCCTACGAGCAGTACTTC. The full variable domain, completed using reference TRBV19 and TRBJ2-7, is DGGITQSPKYLFRKEGQNVTLSCEQNLNHDAMYWYRQDPGQGLRLIYYSQIVNDFQKGDIAEGYSVSREKKESFPLTVTSAQKNPTAFYLCASSMAPSYEQYFGPGTRLTVT.

This clonotype was recorded a few times. This chain joins TRBV7-9 and TRBJ2-3; D might be TRBD1 (6 bases). The CDR3 has 15 amino acids. Germline CDR1 is SEHNR and CDR2 is FQNEAQ (reference sequence). Trimming removed 3 bases from V and 2 bases from J, with 12 bases in between. The CDR3 spells CASSFTGRVTDTQYF. Here the CDR3 DNA reads TGTGCCAGCAGCTTCACAGGGCGAGTCACAGATACGCAGTATTTT.

The sample holds many counts of this clonotype. The gene calls are TRBV20-1 and TRBJ2-1; 9 nucleotides match TRBD2. This CDR3 has 14 residues. Germline-derived CDR1 and CDR2 are DFQATT and SNEGSKA (reference sequence). J was trimmed by 0 bases and V by 7 bases; bases with no gene match: 4. CDR3 in amino acids: CSGAGGPSYNEQFF. As DNA, the CDR3 is TGCAGTGGGGCGGGAGGGCCCTCCTACAATGAGCAGTTCTTC.

The sample holds a few counts of this clonotype. V and J are TRBV15 and TRBJ2-1; 8 bases are shared with TRBD1. J gave up 5 bases and V 2 bases, and 2 bases lay outside the gene matches. The CDR3 is 14 amino acids. Germline CDR1 is LNHNV and CDR2 is YYDKDF (reference sequence). The CDR3 protein is CATSRTTGDNEQFF. CDR3 DNA sequence: TGTGCCACCAGCAGAACGACAGGGGACAATGAGCAGTTCTTC. Full variable domain (rest looked up from reference TRBV15 and TRBJ2-1): DAMVIQNPRYQVTQFGKPVTLSCSQTLNHNVMYWYQQKSSQAPKLLFHYYDKDFNNEADTPDNFQSRRPNTSFCFLDIRSPGLGDTAMYLCATSRTTGDNEQFFGPGTRLTVL.

This chain connects TRBV28 to TRBJ1-2; 8 bases fit TRBD1. This CDR3 comprises 13 residues. Germline V gene sequence: CDR1 MDHEN, CDR2 SYDVKM. Trimming removed 5 bases from V and 7 bases from J; junction bases left unmatched: 6. The CDR3 loop reads CASSPTDRAGYTF. As DNA, the CDR3 is TGTGCCAGCAGTCCGACGGACAGGGCTGGCTACACCTTC.

On this clonotype itself: The junction departs from germline at one end; a sequencing error may be responsible. The CDR3 loop reads CSVDPGTRGEKRFF. In nucleotides, the CDR3 is TGCAGCGTTGATCCCGGGACCAGGGGTGAAAAACGGTTTTTT. The chain links TRBV29-1 to TRBJ1-4; D is perhaps TRBD1 (6 bases). Germline V gene lookup returns CDR1 SQVTM and CDR2 ANQGSEA. This CDR3 region has 14 residues.

This clonotype was found a few times. The chain links TRBV5-4 to TRBJ2-7; 8 bases line up with TRBD1. This CDR3 contains 14 residues. After removal of 4 bases from V and 5 bases from J, the junction contained 8 bases not matched to a gene. Looked up from germline, CDR1 is SGHNT and CDR2 is YYREEE (reference sequence). CDR3 DNA: TGTGCCAGCAGCGCGGGGACAGGCCCTAACGAGCAGTACTTC. It codes for CASSAGTGPNEQYF.

On this clonotype itself: Likely a read error: the CDR3 ends without its conserved phenylalanine or tryptophan. The V gene is TRBV5-1, the J gene TRBJ2-2; D remains unclear. Germline V gene sequence: CDR1 SGHRS, CDR2 YFSETQ. V gave up 0 bases and J gave up 4 bases, with 7 bases separating them. The CDR3 spans 14 residues. DNA of the CDR3: TGCGCCAGCAGCTTGGTGGGGATCACCGGGGAGCTGTTTGTT. Translation: CASSLVGITGELFV.

The chain links TRBV6-6 to TRBJ1-5, with TRBD1 as a possible D gene (5 bases). The V gene's germline CDR1 is MNHNY and CDR2 SVGAGI (reference sequence). The CDR3 runs 10 residues. Trimming took off 8 bases at V and 11 bases at J, with 10 bases between the two ends. The CDR3 here is CASWTRAQHF. As DNA, the CDR3 is TGTGCCAGCTGGACCAGGGCCCAGCATTTT.

This clonotype was observed a few times. The chain is built from TRBV9 and TRBJ2-1; possibly TRBD1 for D (5 bases). The ends were cut back, 3 bases at V and 8 bases at J, with 12 bases in the middle. Germline V CDR1 and CDR2: SGDLS, YYNGEE. This CDR3 spans 13 amino acids. The CDR3 nucleotides read TGTGCCAGCAGCGGAGAGACAGCAGATGAGCAGTTCTTC. It translates to CASSGETADEQFF. The full variable domain, in which reference TRBV9 and TRBJ2-1 provide the parts outside the CDR3, is DSGVTQTPKHLITATGQRVTLRCSPRSGDLSVYWYQQSLDQGLQFLIQYYNGEERAKGNILERFSAQQFPDLHSELNLSSLELGDSALYFCASSGETADEQFFGPGTRLTVL.

This clonotype appeared many times. The chain combines TRBV6-6 with TRBJ2-7, with TRBD1 identical over 8 bases. The V segment lost 5 bases and the J segment 6 bases; nucleotides outside the gene matches: 6. Germline V gives CDR1 MNHNY, CDR2 SVGAGI (reference sequence). The CDR3 is made up of 13 amino acids. For the CDR3, the DNA is TGTGCCAGCAGTAACGGACAGGGTAGCGAGCAGTACTTC. This gives the protein CASSNGQGSEQYF.